This TCR beta chain was identified during a study of blood T cell repertoires in COVID-19. About the study: Samples came from the United States, Italy and Spain, spanning acute and convalescent COVID-19.

The CDR3 loop spans 13 amino acids. The germline V gene encodes CDR1 SGHTS and CDR2 YDEGEE. V shed 1 base and J shed 4 bases, with 7 bases lying between them. In the original processing: Nucleated cell counts were estimated from reference gene primer amplification. Libraries were prepared by immunoSEQ multiplex PCR; TCRdb keeps only in-frame clonotypes and omits some of them. V, J and clone size derive from that table, while D and trimming were established from the DNA sequence. The repertoire holds some 69,000 clones, with roughly 91% as singletons. Followed longitudinally, the Seattle patients had been enrolled during active infection.

The V call is TRBV5-8, the J call TRBJ2-3; D is ambiguous. Specimen: peripheral blood. This sequence originates from a man aged 50-59 years with COVID-19, enrolled during active disease. The CDR3 is CASSLRQADTQYF. In nucleotides, the CDR3 is TGTGCCAGCAGCTTGAGGCAGGCAGATACGCAGTATTTT.